This T cell receptor beta chain was recorded in a study of cytomegalovirus exposure and HLA in healthy donors. Study-wide results and limits: Presence/absence analyses assumed roughly uniform sequencing depth across donors. Prior analysis indicated that the majority of TCR beta V segments exhibited productivity approximately 90% or approximately 30% of the time. Overall, approximately 180 TCR beta chains were annotated as cytomegalovirus-associated.

In the PCR, 60 Vbeta and 13 Jbeta primers were used. Data came from immunoSEQ multiplex PCR; TCRdb stores just in-frame clones and leaves some out. This table holds 210,000 or so clones, approximately 79% found once. Concerning this clone itself: Its cognate antigen is unknown.

The V gene's germline CDR1 is PRHDT and CDR2 FYEKMQ (reference sequence). CDR3 size: 14 residues. V shed 8 bases and J shed 4 bases, with 15 bases lying between them. Sample: PBMCs. This clonotype originated in a girl aged 2 to 10 in good health and CMV-seronegative. This rearrangement joins TRBV13 to TRBJ1-5, with unresolved D. In DNA form, the CDR3 reads TGTGCCAGCCCTTACAACCGGGGTAATCAGCCCCAGCATTTT. Protein product: CASPYNRGNQPQHF.